The next 30 T cell receptor beta chains were all read from a single sample in a study of beta chain features in type 1 diabetes. The whole isolated RNA underwent reverse transcription, so sequencing captured expressed TCRB transcripts. Using immunoSEQ multiplex PCR, the repertoire was profiled, and TCRdb retains in-frame clones only, with some absent. Of roughly 160,000 clones in the sample, 7.8% are singletons; the top ten hold approximately 0.87%. Their antigens remain unidentified. General study points: Shortening of TCRB CDR3s, moderate but significant, appeared in all four CD4+ subsets of Type 1 diabetes patients.

The sequencing sample was made of central memory CD4+ T cells from blood. Receptors originate from a woman between 40 and 55 years old with type 1 diabetes.

This clone has a handful of counts. The J gene is TRBJ2-5, the V gene TRBV7-2, with a possible D match to TRBD2 (6 bases). The germline V and J ends were trimmed by 5 bases and 9 bases, with 19 bases remaining between them. CDR1 SGHTA and CDR2 FQGNSA come from the germline V gene. The CDR3 totals 14 residues. The CDR3 coding sequence is TGTGCCAGCAGCCTCCCGGGAGCACGGACGGCCCAGTACTTC. The encoded protein is CASSLPGARTAQYF.

This clone was seen a single time. This chain links TRBV18 with TRBJ1-4; 9 bases map to TRBD1. The CDR3 is made up of 14 amino acids. V gave up 6 bases and J gave up 5 bases; unmatched junction bases: 4. CDR1 and CDR2 (germline): KGHSH, LQKENI. The CDR3 DNA is TGTGCCAGCTCGGCTGGGACAGGGAATGAAAAACTGTTTTTT. Its translation is CASSAGTGNEKLFF.

The V and J genes are TRBV6-6 and TRBJ1-2; possibly TRBD1 for D (5 bases). Germline CDR1 reads MNHNY; CDR2 reads SVGAGI (reference sequence). This CDR3 spans 13 amino acids. V gave up 9 bases and J gave up 0 bases, with 11 bases separating them. CDR3 sequence (DNA): TGTGCCAGTTTGACGGGGGCTAACTATGGCTACACCTTC. This sequence encodes CASLTGANYGYTF.

The chain recombines TRBV29-1 with TRBJ1-2; 8 nucleotides align to TRBD1. Germline assignment: CDR1 SQVTM and CDR2 ANQGSEA. The ends lost 8 bases at V and 2 bases at J; junction bases unmatched: 7. There are 13 residues in the CDR3. The CDR3 sequence: CSIRTGWNYGYTF. The CDR3, as DNA: TGCAGCATCCGGACAGGGTGGAACTATGGCTACACCTTC.

This clone was picked up a small number of times. The chain is built from TRBV19 and TRBJ1-2; 7 bases align to TRBD1. Germline CDR1 is LNHDA and CDR2 is SQIVND (reference sequence). The CDR3 length is 15 residues. The trim removed 5 bases at V and 0 bases at J, leaving 6 bases unmatched. CDR3: CASSSPDRSNYGYTF. The DNA for the CDR3 is TGTGCCAGTAGTTCCCCGGACAGGTCTAACTATGGCTACACCTTC.

This clone was counted only a few times. The chain has TRBV11-2 and TRBJ1-1; tentatively, D is TRBD1 (6 bases). Germline V gene lookup returns CDR1 SGHAT and CDR2 FQNNGV. Deletions cut 6 bases from V and 4 bases from J, with 18 bases between. This CDR3 has 15 amino acids. This CDR3 reads CASSRTDHRGTEAFF. In DNA, the CDR3 is TGTGCCAGCAGTCGGACAGACCACCGGGGCACTGAAGCTTTCTTT.

In its sample, this clone was seen a few times. This chain links TRBV28 with TRBJ2-3, with D possibly being TRBD1 (6 bases). Trimming took 5 bases from V and 1 from J, leaving 16 bases between them. The germline V gene encodes CDR1 MDHEN and CDR2 SYDVKM. This CDR3 spans 16 amino acids. The CDR3 region has the DNA TGTGCCAGCAGTAGAACACAGGGTGGGGGCACAGATACGCAGTATTTT. Translated, it gives CASSRTQGGGTDTQYF.

This chain uses TRBV5-4 with TRBJ2-7; D possibly corresponds to TRBD2 (5 bases). Trimming pared 4 bases from V and 2 bases from J, leaving 10 bases between. The germline V gene encodes CDR1 SGHNT and CDR2 YYREEE (reference sequence). The CDR3 is made up of 13 amino acids. Here the CDR3 DNA reads TGTGCCAGCAGCGTCAGCGGAACCTACGAGCAGTACTTC. Translation: CASSVSGTYEQYF.

The gene calls are TRBV5-6 and TRBJ2-7, with D hard to call. Trimming removed 4 bases from V and 5 bases from J, with 25 bases in between. The CDR3 contains 17 residues. CDR1 and CDR2 (germline): SGHDT, YYEEEE. The CDR3 region has the DNA TGTGCCAGCAGCCCGGTCGGAGTAGACCAGCCACAACACGAGCAGTACTTC. Its translation is CASSPVGVDQPQHEQYF. Combining the CDR3 with reference TRBV5-6 and TRBJ2-7 gives the whole variable domain DAGVTQSPTHLIKTRGQQVTLRCSPKSGHDTVSWYQQALGQGPQFIFQYYEEEERQRGNFPDRFSGHQFPNYSSELNVNALLLGDSALYLCASSPVGVDQPQHEQYFGPGTRLTVT.

The chain is built from TRBV5-4 and TRBJ2-2; TRBD1 matches at 8 bases. The V segment lost 4 bases and the J segment 7 bases; nucleotides outside the gene matches: 9. The CDR3 contains 15 residues. Looked up from germline, CDR1 is SGHNT and CDR2 is YYREEE (reference sequence). CDR3 loop: CASSGNRGMDGELFF. CDR3 sequence (DNA): TGTGCCAGCAGCGGCAACAGGGGGATGGACGGGGAGCTGTTTTTT.

This chain links TRBV9 with TRBJ2-1, with D possibly TRBD2 on 5 matching bases. Deletions cut 4 bases from V and 1 base from J, with 9 bases between. The length of the CDR3 is 14 residues. The V gene's germline CDR1 is SGDLS and CDR2 YYNGEE. CDR3 bases: TGTGCCAGCAGCTCCCGGGGATCCTACAATGAGCAGTTCTTC. This sequence encodes CASSSRGSYNEQFF.

This clone came up a few times. The chain couples TRBV27 to TRBJ2-3, with a tentative D call TRBD2 (5 bases). Trimming stripped 3 bases from V and 1 base from J, with 11 bases between. The V gene's germline CDR1 is MNHEY and CDR2 SMNVEV (reference sequence). This CDR3 spans 15 amino acids. The CDR3 DNA is TGTGCCAGCAGTTTGGTTAGCGCGGGCACAGATACGCAGTATTTT. This sequence encodes CASSLVSAGTDTQYF.

A few counts support this clone. In DNA form, the CDR3 reads TGTGCCATCGCGGGACAGGGGAGCAATCAGCCCCAGCATTTT. Translating it yields CAIAGQGSNQPQHF. The J gene is TRBJ1-5, the V gene TRBV10-3; 10 nucleotides agree with TRBD1. The V gene end was trimmed by 8 bases and the J gene end by 1 base; junction bases not matched to a gene: 2. Germline V lookup: CDR1 ENHRY, CDR2 SYGVKD. This CDR3 is built from 14 residues.

Details on this clone: This sample also contains other DNA sequences that code for the same CDR3. The chain employs TRBV11-2 and TRBJ2-1, with a tentative D call TRBD1 (5 bases). Germline V gives CDR1 SGHAT, CDR2 FQNNGV. V was clipped by 1 base and J by 4 bases, with 8 bases between them. The CDR3 extends over 14 amino acids. The CDR3 here is CASSLAGQYNEQFF. As DNA, the CDR3 is TGTGCCAGCAGCTTAGCCGGACAATACAATGAGCAGTTCTTC. Complete variable domain (other parts from reference TRBV11-2 and TRBJ2-1): EAGVAQSPRYKIIEKRQSVAFWCNPISGHATLYWYQQILGQGPKLLIQFQNNGVVDDSQLPKDRFSAERLKGVDSTLKIQPAKLEDSAVYLCASSLAGQYNEQFFGPGTRLTVL.

The chain has TRBV28 and TRBJ1-4, with D unresolved. CDR1 is MDHEN, CDR2 SYDVKM, per germline. Trimming shortened V by 6 bases and J by 8 bases, and 16 bases separated the two germline ends. The CDR3 totals 14 residues. The DNA of the CDR3 is TGTGCCAGCAGATCCGGAGGGTTTGAAGAAAAACTGTTTTTT. Amino acids: CASRSGGFEEKLFF. Supplemented by reference TRBV28 and TRBJ1-4, the full variable domain reads DVKVTQSSRYLVKRTGEKVFLECVQDMDHENMFWYRQDPGLGLRLIYFSYDVKMKEKGDIPEGYSVSREKKERFSLILESASTNQTSMYLCASRSGGFEEKLFFGSGTQLSVL.

The chain combines TRBV7-2 with TRBJ1-3; 8 positions agree with TRBD1. Germline V lookup: CDR1 SGHTA, CDR2 FQGNSA. This CDR3 contains 16 residues. Trimming cost V 5 bases and J 3 bases; bases outside gene matches: 9. The DNA of the CDR3 is TGTGCCAGCAGCCTCCGACAGGGGAGCAGTGGAAACACCATATATTTT. Protein product: CASSLRQGSSGNTIYF.

V usage is TRBV30 and J usage is TRBJ2-7; TRBD2 agrees at 10 bases. The junction had 11 bases not matched to a gene; V was cut back by 0 bases and J by 0 bases. The length of the CDR3 is 18 residues. Germline loops: CDR1 GTSNPN, CDR2 SVGIG (reference sequence). The CDR3 DNA reads as TGTGCCTGGAGTGTAATGTCTAGCGGGAGCACCCCCTCCTACGAGCAGTACTTC. Its protein product is CAWSVMSSGSTPSYEQYF. The full variable domain, with the rest looked up from reference TRBV30 and TRBJ2-7, is SQTIHQWPATLVQPVGSPLSLECTVEGTSNPNLYWYRQAAGRGLQLLFYSVGIGQISSEVPQNLSASRPQDRQFILSSKKLLLSDSGFYLCAWSVMSSGSTPSYEQYFGPGTRLTVT.

This clone was counted ten times or more. The gene calls are TRBV4-2 and TRBJ1-2, with 10 bases lining up with TRBD1. Trimming cost V 4 bases and J 8 bases; bases outside gene matches: 7. The CDR3 length is 14 residues. Germline V gives CDR1 LGHNA, CDR2 YNFKEQ. This CDR3 reads CASSRADRGEGYTF. In DNA form, the CDR3 reads TGTGCCAGCAGCCGGGCGGACAGGGGGGAAGGCTACACCTTC.

This clone was detected a few times. The V call is TRBV5-1, the J call TRBJ1-1; D unclear. The CDR3 runs 13 residues. V lost 4 bases and J 9 bases, leaving 16 bases between the germline ends. Germline loops: CDR1 SGHRS, CDR2 YFSETQ. The CDR3 DNA follows: TGCGCCAGCAGCAAGGAAGGTGACAAACAAGCTTTCTTT. The encoded protein is CASSKEGDKQAFF.

J is TRBJ2-5 and V is TRBV5-1; D ambiguous. Germline CDR1 and CDR2: SGHRS and YFSETQ. The CDR3 extends over 15 amino acids. V was cut by 5 bases and J by 1 base, with 15 bases left in between. CDR3 in amino acids: CASRSGLQSQETQYF. CDR3 DNA: TGCGCCAGCAGATCTGGTCTTCAGTCCCAAGAGACCCAGTACTTC.

Only a few counts were recorded for this clone. The chain joins TRBV6-4 to TRBJ2-2; TRBD1 agrees at 7 bases. Per germline, CDR1 MRHNA and CDR2 SNTAGT. This CDR3 comprises 13 residues. V gave up 5 bases and J gave up 6 bases; unmatched junction bases: 3. The CDR3 region is CASSTQGAGELFF. CDR3 nucleotides: TGTGCCAGCAGTACTCAGGGGGCCGGGGAGCTGTTTTTT.

This clone appeared a few times. The rearrangement uses TRBV30 and TRBJ2-2; the match to TRBD2 covers 9 bases. There are 15 residues in the CDR3. The germline gives CDR1 GTSNPN, CDR2 SVGIG (reference sequence). Trimming removed 5 bases from V and 5 bases from J; junction bases left unmatched: 9. The CDR3 sequence: CAWRVAGAVTGELFF. CDR3 DNA: TGTGCCTGGCGGGTAGCGGGAGCGGTGACCGGGGAGCTGTTTTTT.

The rearrangement links TRBV19 to TRBJ2-5; D not resolved. From germline, CDR1 is LNHDA and CDR2 SQIVND (reference sequence). This CDR3 contains 12 residues. V shed 5 bases and J shed 7 bases, with 11 bases lying between them. This CDR3 is CASSGSSGTQYF. The CDR3 nucleotides are TGTGCCAGTAGTGGGTCCTCGGGGACCCAGTACTTC.

The J gene is TRBJ2-7, the V gene TRBV4-1; maybe TRBD1 (6 bases). CDR1 and CDR2 (germline): MGHRA, YSYEKL. This CDR3 has 15 amino acids. V was clipped by 1 base and J by 7 bases, with 17 bases between them. The CDR3 DNA is TGCGCCAGCAGCCAAGGTGCCAGGGGAACAGGAGAGCAGTACTTC. This encodes CASSQGARGTGEQYF.

This clone was seen more than once but under ten times. V and J are TRBV10-3 and TRBJ1-1; weak D call: TRBD1 (5 bases). The ends were cut back, 4 bases at V and 4 bases at J, with 13 bases in the middle. Germline lookup yields CDR1 ENHRY and CDR2 SYGVKD. The CDR3 length is 14 residues. CDR3 in amino acids: CAISVEQGGTEAFF. For the CDR3, the DNA is TGTGCCATCAGTGTAGAGCAGGGTGGCACTGAAGCTTTCTTT.

This clone was counted only a few times. This chain connects TRBV6-6 to TRBJ1-4; no clear D gene. This CDR3 has 14 amino acids. Trimming left V 8 bases short and J 8 bases short, with 18 bases between. Germline loops: CDR1 MNHNY, CDR2 SVGAGI (reference sequence). The CDR3: CASGDNNRREKLFF. The CDR3 region has the DNA TGTGCCAGCGGCGACAATAACCGTAGGGAAAAACTGTTTTTT.

The chain carries TRBV5-1 and TRBJ1-2, with D hard to call. Trimming removed 2 bases at V and 3 bases at J, with 11 bases between. Looked up from germline, CDR1 is SGHRS and CDR2 is YFSETQ. The CDR3 consists of 14 residues. CDR3 nucleotides: TGCGCCAGCAGCTTTTATTCAGGCGACTATGGCTACACCTTC. It yields the protein CASSFYSGDYGYTF.

This clone was observed a handful of times. This chain joins TRBV18 and TRBJ1-5, with 8 bases lining up with TRBD1. Germline V gives CDR1 KGHSH, CDR2 LQKENI. The trim removed 4 bases at V and 7 bases at J, leaving 6 bases unmatched. The CDR3 covers 14 residues. CDR3 coding DNA: TGTGCCAGCTCACTGACAGGGGAGAGGCAGCCCCAGCATTTT. Translating gives CASSLTGERQPQHF.

This clone was observed a few times. This rearrangement joins TRBV30 to TRBJ2-7, with D possibly TRBD2 on 6 matching bases. Germline V gives CDR1 GTSNPN, CDR2 SVGIG (reference sequence). This CDR3 has 11 amino acids. Trimming took 1 base from V and 9 from J, leaving 10 bases between them. The CDR3 DNA sequence: TGTGCCTGGAGTGGGTCGGGGGTGCAGTACTTC. Protein sequence: CAWSGSGVQYF.

The sample holds a few counts of this clone. V is TRBV6-1 and J is TRBJ2-2, with 7 nucleotides matching TRBD1. The ends lost 8 bases at V and 1 base at J; junction bases unmatched: 7. CDR1 MNHNS and CDR2 SASEGT come from the germline V gene. The CDR3 contains 15 residues. The CDR3 region is CASAWDSLNTGELFF. CDR3 nucleotides: TGTGCCAGCGCCTGGGACAGCCTGAACACCGGGGAGCTGTTTTTT.